The rows below give T cell receptor beta chains drawn from one sample of a study of Ad26.COV2.S vaccination and SARS-CoV-2 variants. Assay: immunoSEQ multiplex PCR; the TCRdb copy retains only in-frame clones and omits some. The sample shows 300,000 to 400,000 clones, 70% to 90% of them seen only once. Sequencing used peripheral blood, obtained in a trial of Ad26.COV2.S vaccine versus placebo. The receptor source for this set is a person aged 18-60 years who received the Ad26.COV2.S COVID-19 vaccine or a placebo. Both conserved end residues are part of each CDR3. The D gene is left open where the match is weak. The size entry is marked missing in some rows and otherwise reads once, few, many or a size class.

abundance	v_gene	j_gene	d_gene	CDR3aa	CDR3nt
NA	TRBV23-1	TRBJ2-7	TRBD1	CASSRGTGAFLGSYEQYF	TGCGCCAGCAGTCGAGGGACAGGAGCTTTCCTTGGCTCCTACGAGCAGTACTTC
NA	TRBV21-1	TRBJ1-1	NA	CASSPIKRGGDTEAFF	TGTGCCAGCAGCCCCATTAAGAGGGGAGGGGACACTGAAGCTTTCTTT
NA	TRBV7-9	TRBJ2-7	NA	CASSLGWGLPPYEQYF	TGTGCCAGCAGCTTGGGTTGGGGCCTCCCCCCCTACGAGCAGTACTTC
few	TRBV6-6	TRBJ2-7	TRBD2	CASNGGNEQYF	TGTGCCAGCAACGGGGGGAACGAGCAGTACTTC
NA	TRBV2	TRBJ1-1	NA	CASRSLNTEAFF	TGTGCCAGCAGGTCATTGAACACTGAAGCTTTCTTT
NA	TRBV7-2	TRBJ1-2	TRBD1	CASSLDRTGRHGYTF	TGTGCCAGCAGCTTAGACCGGACAGGGCGCCATGGCTACACCTTC
NA	TRBV3-1/TRBV3-2	TRBJ2-1	TRBD2	CASSQPLAGVYNEQFF	TGTGCCAGCAGCCAACCACTAGCGGGGGTATACAATGAGCAGTTCTTC
few	TRBV15	TRBJ2-7	NA	CATSREGASSYEQYF	TGTGCCACCAGCAGAGAGGGGGCCAGCTCCTACGAGCAGTACTTC
NA	TRBV18	TRBJ1-2	TRBD1	CASSPGDRAGYTF	TGTGCCAGCTCACCCGGCGACAGGGCGGGCTACACCTTC
NA	TRBV19	TRBJ1-6	NA	CASRRQDNSPLHF	TGTGCCAGTAGGAGACAGGATAATTCACCCCTCCACTTT
NA	TRBV7-9	TRBJ2-1	TRBD2	CASSPGGEVDEQFF	TGTGCCAGCAGCCCCGGGGGGGAAGTGGATGAGCAGTTCTTC
NA	TRBV5-1	TRBJ2-3	TRBD2	CASSSVAGARSFTDTQYF	TGCGCCAGCAGCTCGGTAGCGGGGGCCCGCAGCTTCACAGATACGCAGTATTTT
NA	TRBV30	TRBJ1-5	TRBD1	CAWSVGTTGGNQPQHF	TGTGCCTGGAGTGTCGGTACTACAGGGGGCAATCAGCCCCAGCATTTT
NA	TRBV5-1	TRBJ2-5	TRBD2	CASRLSGGGGETQYF	TGCGCCAGCAGATTGAGTGGCGGGGGTGGAGAGACCCAGTACTTC
NA	TRBV7-2	TRBJ2-1	TRBD2	CASSLSGAYNEQFF	TGTGCCAGCAGCTTGAGCGGGGCCTACAATGAGCAGTTCTTC
NA	TRBV9	TRBJ1-2	TRBD1	CASSVAAVVSGQGLRGYTF	TGTGCCAGCAGCGTAGCCGCGGTCGTCTCGGGACAGGGCTTGAGGGGCTACACCTTC
NA	TRBV19	TRBJ1-2	NA	CASSRMGTGSGGYTF	TGTGCCAGTAGCCGAATGGGGACGGGGTCGGGGGGCTACACCTTC
NA	TRBV7-2	TRBJ2-7	NA	CASSLGRSRQHYEQYF	TGTGCCAGCAGCTTAGGACGCTCCAGGCAACACTACGAGCAGTACTTC
NA	TRBV6-2/TRBV6-3	TRBJ1-5	NA	CASSYSLGWRPDSNQPQHF	TGTGCCAGCAGTTACTCGTTGGGGTGGAGACCCGATAGCAATCAGCCCCAGCATTTT
NA	TRBV5-1	TRBJ2-3	NA	CASSAAGYTDTQYF	TGCGCCAGCAGCGCGGCTGGATACACAGATACGCAGTATTTT
NA	TRBV7-9	TRBJ1-1	NA	CASSLGGPTEAFF	TGTGCCAGCAGCTTAGGGGGGCCCACTGAAGCTTTCTTT
NA	TRBV23-1	TRBJ1-2	NA	CASSQSIVTEDYGYTF	TGCGCCAGCAGTCAATCGATAGTCACCGAGGACTATGGCTACACCTTC
NA	TRBV6-1	TRBJ1-2	NA	CASSEAAGKGYYGYTF	TGTGCCAGCAGTGAAGCCGCAGGGAAGGGTTACTATGGCTACACCTTC
NA	TRBV3-1/TRBV3-2	TRBJ1-2	NA	CASSREKGDYGYTF	TGTGCCAGCAGTAGGGAAAAAGGGGACTATGGCTACACCTTC
NA	TRBV6-2/TRBV6-3	TRBJ2-5	TRBD2	CASSYWLAGGKETQYF	TGTGCCAGCAGTTATTGGCTAGCGGGGGGAAAAGAGACCCAGTACTTC
NA	TRBV6-2/TRBV6-3	TRBJ2-7	TRBD2	CASSDRAGVLEQYF	TGTGCCAGCAGCGATAGAGCGGGGGTACTCGAGCAGTACTTC
NA	TRBV29-1	TRBJ1-5	NA	CSVKGGCQPQHF	TGCAGCGTGAAGGGGGGATGTCAGCCCCAGCATTTT
NA	TRBV12-3/TRBV12-4	TRBJ2-5	NA	CASSLSRQETQYF	TGTGCCAGCAGTTTGAGTAGGCAAGAGACCCAGTACTTC
NA	TRBV7-2	TRBJ2-7	NA	CASSSNRGYSYEQYF	TGTGCCAGCAGCTCCAATAGGGGATACTCCTACGAGCAGTACTTC
NA	TRBV9	TRBJ2-3	NA	CASSVGPLRDTQYF	TGTGCCAGCAGCGTAGGGCCCCTCCGGGATACGCAGTATTTT
NA	TRBV5-1	TRBJ2-7	TRBD1	CASSPGTGGYEQYF	TGCGCCAGCAGTCCTGGGACAGGGGGCTACGAGCAGTACTTC
NA	TRBV29-1	TRBJ2-5	NA	CSVARGTGETQYF	TGCAGCGTTGCCAGGGGGACTGGGGAGACCCAGTACTTC
NA	TRBV10-1	TRBJ2-5	TRBD1	CASSSGQGAFGETQYF	TGCGCCAGCAGCTCGGGACAGGGGGCCTTTGGAGAGACCCAGTACTTC
NA	TRBV30	TRBJ1-5	NA	CAWSVEGGQPQHF	TGTGCCTGGAGTGTAGAGGGCGGTCAGCCCCAGCATTTT
NA	TRBV5-1	TRBJ2-5	NA	CASSWDRPETQYF	TGCGCCAGCAGCTGGGACCGCCCAGAGACCCAGTACTTC
NA	TRBV4-2	TRBJ2-1	TRBD2	CASSQEPTSGANGEQFF	TGTGCCAGCAGCCAAGAACCAACTAGCGGGGCCAACGGTGAGCAGTTCTTC
NA	TRBV10-3	TRBJ1-1	TRBD1	CASYRGLDDTEAFF	TGTGCCAGCTACAGGGGGCTCGACGACACTGAAGCTTTCTTT
NA	TRBV21-1	TRBJ2-1	NA	CASSLKRTISSYNEQFF	TGTGCCAGCAGCCTTAAAAGGACTATTAGCTCCTACAATGAGCAGTTCTTC
NA	TRBV6-5	TRBJ2-1	TRBD2	CASRIAGASYNEQFF	TGTGCCAGCAGAATAGCGGGGGCATCCTACAATGAGCAGTTCTTC
NA	TRBV6-5	TRBJ1-6	NA	CASSSYNSPLHF	TGTGCCAGCAGCTCCTATAATTCACCCCTCCACTTT
NA	TRBV2	TRBJ1-2	NA	CASSRGGGNYGYTF	TGTGCCAGCAGCCGGGGTGGCGGTAACTATGGCTACACCTTC
NA	TRBV5-6	TRBJ2-3	NA	CASSFGRYSTDTQYF	TGTGCCAGCAGCTTCGGCAGGTACAGCACAGATACGCAGTATTTT
NA	TRBV6-5	TRBJ1-1	TRBD1	CASTRDRGQGAEAFF	TGTGCCAGCACCCGGGACAGGGGGCAAGGGGCTGAAGCTTTCTTT
few	TRBV18	TRBJ1-3	TRBD1	CASSPGQGPHSGNTIYF	TGTGCCAGCTCACCTGGACAGGGACCGCACTCTGGAAACACCATATATTTT
NA	TRBV7-9	TRBJ1-1	NA	CASSFRGTNTEAFF	TGTGCCAGCAGCTTTAGGGGGACGAACACTGAAGCTTTCTTT
NA	TRBV18	TRBJ2-6	NA	CASSPPGAVGANVLTF	TGTGCCAGCTCACCGCCGGGGGCGGTCGGGGCCAACGTCCTGACTTTC
NA	TRBV27	TRBJ1-1	NA	CASSSRGFPLRGTEAFF	TGTGCCAGCAGTTCTCGGGGATTTCCCCTTAGGGGCACTGAAGCTTTCTTT
few	TRBV2	TRBJ1-4	TRBD1	CASLRDRGEKLFF	TGTGCCAGCCTTCGGGACAGGGGTGAAAAACTGTTTTTT
NA	TRBV5-4	TRBJ1-1	TRBD1	CASSQGTGGTEAFF	TGTGCCAGCAGCCAAGGGACAGGGGGCACTGAAGCTTTCTTT
once	TRBV5-1	TRBJ2-3	TRBD2	CASSQGLAGVTDTQYF	TGCGCCAGCAGCCAAGGACTAGCGGGGGTCACAGATACGCAGTATTTT
NA	TRBV4-3	TRBJ2-7	TRBD2	CASSQDGLAGGEQYF	TGCGCCAGCAGCCAAGACGGACTAGCGGGTGGCGAGCAGTACTTC
NA	TRBV7-2	TRBJ1-2	NA	CASSPQRDYGYTF	TGTGCCAGCAGCCCCCAGAGAGACTATGGCTACACCTTC